The clone carrying this TCR beta chain is a singleton in its sample. The sample comes from a study of blood T cell repertoires in COVID-19. Overall study: Nucleic acid was either cDNA or gDNA, and it came from T cells, B-cell-depleted T cells, or PBMCs.

Sequencing used immunoSEQ multiplex PCR; TCRdb keeps in-frame clones, though not all of them. The sample lists 180,000 or so clones; about 80% were seen once. The sequence derives from a human donor with acute or convalescent COVID-19. The donor label of this sample is uncertain. The specimen was peripheral blood.

The CDR3 coding sequence is TGTGCCAGCAGTTACTCGGCAGGGCGACGAGAGACCCAGTACTTC. This codes for CASSYSAGRRETQYF. The chain joins TRBV6-2 or TRBV6-3 to TRBJ2-5; TRBD1 might be the D (5 bases). Germline V gene lookup returns CDR1 MNHEY and CDR2 SVGEGT. There are 15 residues in the CDR3. V was clipped by 0 bases and J by 4 bases, with 12 bases between them.